The clone carrying this T cell receptor (beta chain) occurred a few times. TCRdb itself ran the RT-PCR reads through MiXCR, one entry per CDR3 protein. The sample consists of around 700,000 distinct CDR3 sequences, around 14% of them appearing once. CDR3 length equals 14 residues. Germline assignment: CDR1 WSHSY and CDR2 SAAADI. V lost 6 bases to trimming and J lost 4 bases, with 15 bases between them. The chain links TRBV10-2 to TRBJ1-1; no firm D call. This TCR was sampled from a female donor in good health, serving as a healthy control. Material: memory CD4+ T cells from blood. The CDR3 nucleotides read TGCGCCAGCAGGAAGGGTGGGGTTGGCACTGAAGCTTTCTTT. Protein sequence: CASRKGGVGTEAFF.